The sequence of this T cell receptor (beta chain) was determined in a study of blood T cell repertoires in COVID-19. CDR3 size: 14 residues. Looked up from germline, CDR1 is SEHNR and CDR2 is FQNEAQ (reference sequence). V lost 3 bases and J 3 bases, leaving 8 bases between the germline ends. TCRdb's copy holds only in-frame clones and misses some; the assay was immunoSEQ multiplex PCR. The sample lists around 94,000 clones, about 80% occurring once. The sequence was obtained from a human donor in a cohort sampled during active COVID-19. V and J are TRBV7-9 and TRBJ1-4; no clear D. Sequencing was performed on peripheral blood. The CDR3 DNA sequence: TGTGCCAGCAGCTTGGGGAGTGCTAATGAAAAACTGTTTTTT. Its translation: CASSLGSANEKLFF.